This T cell receptor beta chain came from a study of cytomegalovirus exposure and HLA in healthy donors. General observations from the study: Later on, analysis showed that most CMV-associated TCR beta chains appeared to be HLA-restricted. Researchers reported in a later analysis that common viral pathogens appeared linked to several top clusters. There were reportedly fewer N-insertions in an Asian-associated ancestry cluster than the approximately 670-donor mean, in a later analysis. As confirmed in vitro, a few CMV-associated chains were specific for CMV antigens.

V was shortened by 3 bases and J by 2 bases, with 8 bases between the two germline ends. The CDR3 spans 13 residues. The germline V gene has CDR1 SGHDT and CDR2 YYEEEE. It was with 60 Vbeta and 13 Jbeta primers that the PCR ran. Data came from immunoSEQ multiplex PCR; TCRdb stores just in-frame clones and leaves some out. The data contain 150,000 to 200,000 clones, 75% of them singletons. With respect to this clone: Its antigen is unidentified.

This sequence joins TRBV5-6 and TRBJ1-2; perhaps TRBD1 as D (5 bases). The TCR was taken from a woman aged 45-65 years in good health and CMV-seropositive. The sequenced sample consisted of PBMCs. The CDR3 loop reads CASSSQDNYGYTF. In nucleotides, the CDR3 is TGTGCCAGCAGCTCACAGGACAACTATGGCTACACCTTC.